This T cell receptor (beta chain) was documented in a study of T-cell reconstitution after alpha-beta-depleted transplantation in children. Study-level findings and limits: Recipient T cells and thymic progenitors that survived gave rise to the high TCRbeta diversity observed at day 60 in some patients. Among T cells one year after transplant, newly produced cells accounted for most counts and diversity. Where alpha-beta T cells came from about two months after transplant was reportedly several hundred expanded graft clones.

On this clonotype itself: Its antigen is unidentified. One end of the junction fails to match germline, which may point to a read error.

TCRbeta library preparation incorporated unique molecular identifiers. TCRdb itself ran the PCR reads through MiXCR, one entry per CDR3 protein. The sample contains over 80,000 distinct CDR3 sequences, 23% of which appear only once. This CDR3 is built from 12 residues. Specimen: PBMCs, collected before TCRalphabeta/CD19-depleted stem cell transplant. This clonotype was obtained from a boy between 2 and 10 years old with acute lymphoblastic leukemia, due to receive a stem cell transplant. The V gene is TRBV12-3 or TRBV12-4, the J gene TRBJ1-2; 8 bases agree with TRBD1. Here the CDR3 reads CASQGAKYGYTF. As DNA, the CDR3 is TGTGCCAGCCAGGGGGCTAAATATGGCTACACCTTC.